The present T cell receptor (beta chain) was sequenced within a study of blood T cell repertoires in COVID-19. Study overall: Sites in the United States, Italy and Spain provided acute and convalescent COVID-19 samples. PBMCs, B-cell-depleted T cells, or T cells provided the cDNA or gDNA that made up the material.

Study processing details: The authors estimated nucleated cell counts from reference gene primer amplification. Sequenced by immunoSEQ multiplex PCR; TCRdb stores in-frame clones only, minus some. The V and J calls and the clone size are those of that table, but D and trimming were determined from the DNA. The table shows 130,000 to 150,000 clones, with around 90% occurring only once. V dropped 6 bases and J dropped 6 bases, with 11 bases sitting between them. The CDR3 is made up of 13 amino acids. Looked up from germline, CDR1 is SGHTA and CDR2 is FQGTGA. This TCR derives from a woman in her forties or fifties with acute or convalescent COVID-19. The chain employs TRBV7-3 and TRBJ2-2; possibly TRBD1 for D (6 bases). What was sequenced was peripheral blood. CDR3 nucleotide sequence: TGTGCCAGCAGGACAGGAGGCCCCGGGGAGCTGTTTTTT. Protein sequence: CASRTGGPGELFF. The entire variable domain, with the rest obtained from reference TRBV7-3 and TRBJ2-2, is as follows: GAGVSQTPSNKVTEKGKYVELRCDPISGHTALYWYRQSLGQGPEFLIYFQGTGAADDSGLPNDRFFAVRPEGSVSTLKIQRTERGDSAVYLCASRTGGPGELFFGEGSRLTVL.